A selection of T cell receptor beta chains follows, all from one sample in a study of cytomegalovirus exposure and HLA in healthy donors. Sequencing was performed with immunoSEQ multiplex PCR; in TCRdb, only in-frame clones are kept and a portion is missing. The sample includes 150,000 or so clones, 77% of them seen just once. Source material: PBMCs. The receptors were sampled from a woman in her 30s in good health and CMV-seronegative. The CDR3 runs from the conserved cysteine through the conserved F or W. D genes are given only for firm matches. Expanded clones are given a class, and other clones once, few, many or no size at all.

CDR3nt: TGTGCCAGCAGCCCCTCCTACTCTGGGACCCAGTACTTC; CDR3aa: CASSPSYSGTQYF; abundance: once; d_gene: NA; v_gene: TRBV7-2; j_gene: TRBJ2-5
CDR3nt: TGTGCCAGCAGCATAGGGACAGGACCCTACGAGCAGTACTTC; CDR3aa: CASSIGTGPYEQYF; abundance: few; d_gene: TRBD1; v_gene: TRBV7-2; j_gene: TRBJ2-7
CDR3nt: TGCAGCGTTGGGGGCAGGGGGGCCTACGAGCAGTACTTC; CDR3aa: CSVGGRGAYEQYF; abundance: NA; d_gene: NA; v_gene: TRBV29-1; j_gene: TRBJ2-7
CDR3nt: TGCGCCAGCAGCTACAGACAGGTCGGCTCCTACAATGAGCAGTTCTTC; CDR3aa: CASSYRQVGSYNEQFF; abundance: NA; d_gene: NA; v_gene: TRBV5-1; j_gene: TRBJ2-1
CDR3nt: TGCGCCAGCAGTTCCGCGGGTTGGACTGAAGCTTTCTTT; CDR3aa: CASSSAGWTEAFF; abundance: few; d_gene: NA; v_gene: TRBV5-1; j_gene: TRBJ1-1
CDR3nt: TGTGCAAGTCGCTTAACGACTAGCGGGGACGACTCCTACAATGAGCAGTTCTTC; CDR3aa: CASRLTTSGDDSYNEQFF; abundance: NA; d_gene: NA; v_gene: TRBV12-2; j_gene: TRBJ2-1
CDR3nt: TGTGCCAGCAGTCTACGACAGGTCAATAATGAAAAACTGTTTTTT; CDR3aa: CASSLRQVNNEKLFF; abundance: few; d_gene: NA; v_gene: TRBV5-8; j_gene: TRBJ1-4
CDR3nt: TGTGCTAGTGGTTTGGACAGGGTGGCCACTGAAGCTTTCTTT; CDR3aa: CASGLDRVATEAFF; abundance: NA; d_gene: NA; v_gene: TRBV12-5; j_gene: TRBJ1-1
CDR3nt: TGTGCCAGCAGCTTGGGGGGGGGCTACGAGCAGTACTTC; CDR3aa: CASSLGGGYEQYF; abundance: NA; d_gene: TRBD2; v_gene: TRBV5-4; j_gene: TRBJ2-7
CDR3nt: TGTGCCAGCAGTTACAGGGTTAAGGGGGACTATGGCTACACCTTC; CDR3aa: CASSYRVKGDYGYTF; abundance: NA; d_gene: NA; v_gene: TRBV6-6; j_gene: TRBJ1-2
CDR3nt: TGCAGCGTTGAGACACCCGGACTAGCGGGCGAGCAGTACTTC; CDR3aa: CSVETPGLAGEQYF; abundance: NA; d_gene: TRBD2; v_gene: TRBV29-1; j_gene: TRBJ2-7
CDR3nt: TGCGCCAGCAGCTTGGTACAGGGCGGGGGCACTGAAGCTTTCTTT; CDR3aa: CASSLVQGGGTEAFF; abundance: NA; d_gene: NA; v_gene: TRBV5-1; j_gene: TRBJ1-1
CDR3nt: TGTGCCAGCAGCTTACCCATTTCAGGGGGCGCTGAGGGAAACACCATATATTTT; CDR3aa: CASSLPISGGAEGNTIYF; abundance: NA; d_gene: TRBD1; v_gene: TRBV7-9; j_gene: TRBJ1-3
CDR3nt: TGTGCCAGCACTAGGACAGGGGGCTCGGAGGAGACCCAGTACTTC; CDR3aa: CASTRTGGSEETQYF; abundance: NA; d_gene: TRBD1; v_gene: TRBV6-1; j_gene: TRBJ2-5